A selection of T cell receptor beta chains follows, all from one sample in a study of stem cell transplantation in POMP-related autoinflammatory disease. Method: immunoSEQ multiplex PCR; TCRdb's copy keeps in-frame clones and lacks some. The table includes 68,000 or so clones, roughly 88% detected once. The sequences come from CD4+ T cells from PBMCs, collected after stem cell transplantation. Source of these receptors: a human patient with POMP-related autoinflammation and immune dysregulation (PRAID). Some T cells may trace back to the graft donor. CDR3s include the opening cysteine and the closing phenylalanine or tryptophan. D genes are given only for firm matches. Size values are once, few and many counts, or a class for expanded clones, and some rows have none.

j_call: TRBJ1-4
cdr3_length: 14
v_call: TRBV29-1
d_call: -
clone_size: once
cdr3_aa: CSVIQDTANEKLFF
cdr3_nt: TGCAGCGTCATACAGGATACGGCTAATGAAAAACTGTTTTTT

j_call: TRBJ2-3
cdr3_length: 14
v_call: TRBV6-5
d_call: -
clone_size: few
cdr3_aa: CASRTTGLTDTQYF
cdr3_nt: TGTGCCAGCAGAACGACAGGACTCACAGATACGCAGTATTTT

j_call: TRBJ2-7
cdr3_length: 17
v_call: TRBV19
d_call: -
clone_size: once
cdr3_aa: CASSPAGAPIGSYEQYF
cdr3_nt: TGTGCCAGTAGTCCAGCCGGGGCTCCGATCGGCTCCTACGAGCAGTACTTC

j_call: TRBJ1-2
cdr3_length: 15
v_call: TRBV19
d_call: -
clone_size: once
cdr3_aa: CASSIQRGSNYGYTF
cdr3_nt: TGTGCCAGTAGTATTCAAAGGGGGTCTAACTATGGCTACACCTTC

j_call: TRBJ2-1
cdr3_length: 15
v_call: TRBV7-2
d_call: -
clone_size: -
cdr3_aa: CASSTIVRAYNEQFF
cdr3_nt: TGTGCCAGCAGTACAATAGTCCGCGCCTACAATGAGCAGTTCTTC

j_call: TRBJ2-5
cdr3_length: 15
v_call: TRBV5-4
d_call: TRBD1
clone_size: -
cdr3_aa: CASSLGQGRGETQYF
cdr3_nt: TGTGCCAGCAGCTTGGGACAGGGACGAGGAGAGACCCAGTACTTC

j_call: TRBJ1-4
cdr3_length: 11
v_call: TRBV19
d_call: -
clone_size: -
cdr3_aa: CASRSNEKLFF
cdr3_nt: TGTGCCAGTAGGTCTAATGAAAAACTGTTTTTT

j_call: TRBJ1-4
cdr3_length: 13
v_call: TRBV2
d_call: -
clone_size: -
cdr3_aa: CASRKVGDGKLFF
cdr3_nt: TGTGCCAGCAGGAAGGTGGGGGACGGTAAGCTGTTTTTT

j_call: TRBJ1-5
cdr3_length: 15
v_call: TRBV7-8
d_call: -
clone_size: -
cdr3_aa: CASSLGRTPGQPQHF
cdr3_nt: TGTGCCAGCAGCTTAGGTCGGACACCCGGGCAGCCCCAGCATTTT

j_call: TRBJ2-2
cdr3_length: 15
v_call: TRBV5-1
d_call: -
clone_size: -
cdr3_aa: CASSSDSGDTGELFF
cdr3_nt: TGCGCCAGCAGCTCGGACAGTGGGGACACCGGGGAGCTGTTTTTT

j_call: TRBJ2-7
cdr3_length: 15
v_call: TRBV10-1
d_call: TRBD2
clone_size: -
cdr3_aa: CASSSGLAGSYEQYF
cdr3_nt: TGCGCCAGCAGTTCCGGACTAGCGGGGAGCTACGAGCAGTACTTC

j_call: TRBJ1-6
cdr3_length: 13
v_call: TRBV2
d_call: -
clone_size: -
cdr3_aa: CASSDRVDSPLHF
cdr3_nt: TGTGCCAGCAGTGACAGGGTTGATTCACCCCTCCACTTT

j_call: TRBJ1-4
cdr3_length: 11
v_call: TRBV29-1
d_call: -
clone_size: -
cdr3_aa: CSAGQSEKLFF
cdr3_nt: TGCAGCGCAGGGCAGTCAGAAAAACTGTTTTTT

j_call: TRBJ1-1
cdr3_length: 15
v_call: TRBV4-2
d_call: -
clone_size: -
cdr3_aa: CASSQDLRENTEAFF
cdr3_nt: TGTGCCAGCAGCCAAGATCTGAGAGAAAACACTGAAGCTTTCTTT

j_call: TRBJ2-5
cdr3_length: 15
v_call: TRBV5-1
d_call: TRBD1
clone_size: -
cdr3_aa: CASSGTGGRAETQYF
cdr3_nt: TGCGCCAGCAGCGGGACAGGGGGCCGGGCAGAGACCCAGTACTTC

j_call: TRBJ1-5
cdr3_length: 13
v_call: TRBV28
d_call: -
clone_size: once
cdr3_aa: CASSWDSNQPQHF
cdr3_nt: TGTGCCAGCAGTTGGGACAGCAATCAGCCCCAGCATTTT

j_call: TRBJ1-1
cdr3_length: 14
v_call: TRBV7-9
d_call: -
clone_size: few
cdr3_aa: CASSEPTGNTEAFF
cdr3_nt: TGTGCCAGCAGCGAACCTACAGGGAACACTGAAGCTTTCTTT

j_call: TRBJ2-7
cdr3_length: 12
v_call: TRBV5-1
d_call: -
clone_size: once
cdr3_aa: CASSTGTNEQYF
cdr3_nt: TGCGCCAGCAGTACAGGGACTAACGAGCAGTACTTC

j_call: TRBJ2-3
cdr3_length: 17
v_call: TRBV7-8
d_call: TRBD2
clone_size: -
cdr3_aa: CASRRSRVAGAVDTQYF
cdr3_nt: TGTGCCAGCAGGCGATCCCGGGTAGCGGGAGCCGTAGATACGCAGTATTTT

j_call: TRBJ2-3
cdr3_length: 15
v_call: TRBV28
d_call: TRBD1
clone_size: -
cdr3_aa: CASTLGDRIKDTQYF
cdr3_nt: TGTGCCAGCACCCTCGGGGACAGGATAAAAGATACGCAGTATTTT

j_call: TRBJ2-7
cdr3_length: 14
v_call: TRBV10-3
d_call: TRBD1
clone_size: few
cdr3_aa: CAISYRGASYEQYF
cdr3_nt: TGTGCCATCAGTTACAGGGGCGCCTCCTACGAGCAGTACTTC

j_call: TRBJ2-1
cdr3_length: 13
v_call: TRBV7-2
d_call: -
clone_size: few
cdr3_aa: CASSLAELNEQFF
cdr3_nt: TGTGCCAGCAGCTTAGCGGAACTCAATGAGCAGTTCTTC

j_call: TRBJ2-7
cdr3_length: 15
v_call: TRBV4-1
d_call: TRBD2
clone_size: -
cdr3_aa: CASSPGTSYTYEQYF
cdr3_nt: TGCGCCAGCAGCCCCGGGACTAGCTACACCTACGAGCAGTACTTC

j_call: TRBJ1-5
cdr3_length: 13
v_call: TRBV6-5
d_call: -
clone_size: -
cdr3_aa: CASRKGSNQPQHF
cdr3_nt: TGTGCCAGCAGAAAGGGGAGCAATCAGCCCCAGCATTTT

j_call: TRBJ2-3
cdr3_length: 16
v_call: TRBV3-1/TRBV3-2
d_call: -
clone_size: -
cdr3_aa: CASSPKFDRSTDTQYF
cdr3_nt: TGTGCCAGCAGCCCAAAATTTGACAGGTCAACAGATACGCAGTATTTT

j_call: TRBJ1-1
cdr3_length: 16
v_call: TRBV27
d_call: TRBD1
clone_size: -
cdr3_aa: CASSFTGTGSGTEAFF
cdr3_nt: TGTGCCAGCAGTTTTACCGGGACAGGGTCGGGCACTGAAGCTTTCTTT

j_call: TRBJ2-5
cdr3_length: 13
v_call: TRBV10-2
d_call: -
clone_size: -
cdr3_aa: CASSGGLGETQYF
cdr3_nt: TGCGCCAGCAGTGGGGGGCTCGGGGAGACCCAGTACTTC

j_call: TRBJ2-5
cdr3_length: 16
v_call: TRBV6-5
d_call: TRBD1
clone_size: -
cdr3_aa: CASSYPSGTGGETQYF
cdr3_nt: TGTGCCAGCAGTTACCCTTCAGGGACAGGAGGAGAGACCCAGTACTTC

j_call: TRBJ1-4
cdr3_length: 15
v_call: TRBV2
d_call: TRBD1
clone_size: -
cdr3_aa: CASCDRGLSNEKLFF
cdr3_nt: TGTGCCAGCTGTGACAGGGGGCTATCTAATGAAAAACTGTTTTTT

j_call: TRBJ1-5
cdr3_length: 15
v_call: TRBV5-1
d_call: -
clone_size: -
cdr3_aa: CASSLGGGSNQPQHF
cdr3_nt: TGCGCCAGCAGCTTGGGGGGAGGAAGCAATCAGCCCCAGCATTTT

j_call: TRBJ1-2
cdr3_length: 13
v_call: TRBV6-5
d_call: TRBD1
clone_size: -
cdr3_aa: CASSRDSNYGYTF
cdr3_nt: TGTGCCAGCAGTAGGGACAGCAACTATGGCTACACCTTC

j_call: TRBJ1-4
cdr3_length: 16
v_call: TRBV7-6
d_call: -
clone_size: few
cdr3_aa: CASSILTRGTNEKLFF
cdr3_nt: TGTGCCAGCAGCATCTTAACCCGGGGAACTAATGAAAAACTGTTTTTT

j_call: TRBJ1-5
cdr3_length: 13
v_call: TRBV5-4
d_call: -
clone_size: -
cdr3_aa: CASSFDRLQPQHF
cdr3_nt: TGTGCCAGCAGCTTCGACCGGTTACAGCCCCAGCATTTT